The 11 T cell receptor beta chains given below trace back to one sample, sequenced in a study of OX40 agonist ivuxolimab in advanced cancers. Profiled with immunoSEQ multiplex PCR; TCRdb holds only in-frame clones, not every one. The sample has about 72,000 clones; about 93% are singletons. The sequences come from CD4+ or CD8+ T cells sorted from blood, collected in a trial of the OX40 agonist ivuxolimab. The source of these receptors is an adult with an advanced solid tumor such as melanoma, head and neck, liver or kidney cancer.

The V call is TRBV13, the J call TRBJ2-2, with 9 bases fitting TRBD1. Germline trimming cut 5 bases from V and 4 bases from J; bases unmatched to any gene: 11. The CDR3 sequence is 17 residues long. CDR1 and CDR2 from the germline V gene are PRHDT and FYEKMQ (reference sequence). The CDR3: CASSLGQGWESTGELFF. DNA of the CDR3: TGTGCCAGCAGCCTGGGACAGGGATGGGAGAGCACCGGGGAGCTGTTTTTT.

The chain carries TRBV19 and TRBJ1-5; D possibly corresponds to TRBD1 (5 bases). Between the trimmed V and J ends, which lost 5 bases and 0 bases, there was a span of 14 bases. Germline CDR1 is LNHDA and CDR2 is SQIVND (reference sequence). The CDR3 has 16 amino acids. The CDR3 nucleotides are TGTGCCAGTAGTGACGTGGGGACCCTTAGCAATCAGCCCCAGCATTTT. Residues: CASSDVGTLSNQPQHF.

This clone occurred once. The J gene is TRBJ2-3, the V gene TRBV4-1; D is unresolved. The CDR3 covers 13 residues. V lost 5 bases and J 2 bases, leaving 8 bases between the germline ends. The germline CDR1 and CDR2 sequences are MGHRA and YSYEKL. CDR3 residues: CASSYTYTDTQYF. The CDR3 DNA is TGCGCCAGCAGCTACACCTACACAGATACGCAGTATTTT.

The chain employs TRBV6-6 and TRBJ2-3, with TRBD2 matching 7 bases. V gave up 10 bases and J gave up 0 bases; unmatched junction bases: 7. This CDR3 spans 14 amino acids. The germline V gene encodes CDR1 MNHNY and CDR2 SVGAGI (reference sequence). This CDR3 is CATGGFHSTDTQYF. In nucleotides, the CDR3 is TGTGCCACCGGGGGGTTCCATAGCACAGATACGCAGTATTTT.

The chain combines TRBV7-6 with TRBJ1-5; D unresolved. CDR3 length: 15 residues. Trimming cost V 2 bases and J 2 bases, with 10 bases left between them. CDR1 and CDR2 (germline): SGHVS, FNYEAQ. This CDR3 reads CASSLLAGGNQPQHF. DNA for the CDR3: TGTGCCAGCAGCTTATTGGCGGGCGGCAATCAGCCCCAGCATTTT.

This chain connects TRBV27 to TRBJ2-2; no definite D call. The germline gives CDR1 MNHEY, CDR2 SMNVEV (reference sequence). The CDR3 is 11 residues long. V lost 8 bases, J lost 6 bases, and 7 bases lay in between. CDR3 sequence reads: CASGLAGELFF. CDR3 in DNA: TGTGCCAGCGGGCTAGCCGGGGAGCTGTTTTTT.

This chain joins TRBV6-6 and TRBJ2-7; no clear D gene. V lost 5 bases, J lost 3 bases, and 14 bases lay in between. The CDR3 runs to 14 residues. Germline values: CDR1 MNHNY, CDR2 SVGAGI (reference sequence). CDR3 sequence reads: CASSPIRVVYEQYF. DNA of the CDR3: TGTGCCAGCAGTCCTATTAGGGTTGTCTACGAGCAGTACTTC.

This chain uses TRBV19 with TRBJ1-3; TRBD1 matches 8 bases. The CDR3 sequence is 16 residues long. The germline CDR1 and CDR2 sequences are LNHDA and SQIVND (reference sequence). The V and J ends lost 3 bases and 0 bases, in that order; junction bases with no gene match: 4. The CDR3 region is CASSIGTGPSGNTIYF. The CDR3 DNA is TGTGCCAGTAGTATCGGGACAGGACCCTCTGGAAACACCATATATTTT.

The V call is TRBV6-4, the J call TRBJ2-1, with TRBD2 as a possible D gene (7 bases). The germline V gene has CDR1 MRHNA and CDR2 SNTAGT. The CDR3 totals 17 residues. Trimming shortened V by 0 bases and J by 6 bases, and 18 bases separated the two germline ends. The chain's CDR3 is CASSDSAGSGGLNEQFF. The CDR3 region has the DNA TGTGCCAGCAGTGACTCGGCTGGGTCGGGGGGCCTCAATGAGCAGTTCTTC.

DNA for the CDR3: TGTGCCACCAGCAGAGGGATGGACGGAAACTATGGCTACACCTTC. This codes for CATSRGMDGNYGYTF. The chain carries TRBV15 and TRBJ1-2; D uncertain. The V end was cut by 1 base, the J end by 2 bases, with 11 bases between. Germline CDR1 reads LNHNV; CDR2 reads YYDKDF (reference sequence). This CDR3 has 15 residues.

The chain links TRBV13 to TRBJ1-2, with D hard to call. The ends were cut back, 5 bases at V and 8 bases at J, with 12 bases in the middle. The germline V gene encodes CDR1 PRHDT and CDR2 FYEKMQ (reference sequence). The CDR3 covers 12 residues. The CDR3 coding sequence is TGTGCCAGCAGCCCCCGGAAGGGAGGCTACACCTTC. Protein sequence: CASSPRKGGYTF.